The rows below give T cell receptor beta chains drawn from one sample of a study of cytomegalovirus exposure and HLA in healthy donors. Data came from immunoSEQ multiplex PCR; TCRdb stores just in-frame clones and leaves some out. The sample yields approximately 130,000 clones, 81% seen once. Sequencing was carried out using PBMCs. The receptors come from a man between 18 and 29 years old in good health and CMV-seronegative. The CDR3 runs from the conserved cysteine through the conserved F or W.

cdr3_aa: CASSPRVAGGPGELFF
v_call: TRBV6-4
j_call: TRBJ2-2

cdr3_aa: CASMKGLGETQYF
v_call: TRBV2
j_call: TRBJ2-5

cdr3_aa: CASSMTGIVNTIYF
v_call: TRBV2
j_call: TRBJ1-3

cdr3_aa: CASSKGGQETYYGYTF
v_call: TRBV5-4
j_call: TRBJ1-2

cdr3_aa: CASSEPPPDEQFF
v_call: TRBV2
j_call: TRBJ2-1

cdr3_aa: CASSIGRGRGDQPQHF
v_call: TRBV19
j_call: TRBJ1-5

cdr3_aa: CASSQLVTGMNREQYF
v_call: TRBV4-1
j_call: TRBJ2-3

cdr3_aa: CASSNNMVGNQPQHF
v_call: TRBV2
j_call: TRBJ1-5

cdr3_aa: CASTGQGGSYNEQFF
v_call: TRBV6-6
j_call: TRBJ2-1

cdr3_aa: CASSKVAGDGYTF
v_call: TRBV5-4
j_call: TRBJ1-2

cdr3_aa: CASTRQGNYYEQYF
v_call: TRBV27
j_call: TRBJ2-7

cdr3_aa: CASSLSPRHGYTF
v_call: TRBV6-5
j_call: TRBJ1-2

cdr3_aa: CASSQTGGKAFF
v_call: TRBV9
j_call: TRBJ1-1

cdr3_aa: CAISESAGGTEAFF
v_call: TRBV10-3
j_call: TRBJ1-1

cdr3_aa: CASSASAYEQYF
v_call: TRBV6-5
j_call: TRBJ2-7

cdr3_aa: CASSSLGQGRRTGELFF
v_call: TRBV5-6
j_call: TRBJ2-2

cdr3_aa: CASSFLLAGSGSEQFF
v_call: TRBV11-2
j_call: TRBJ2-1

cdr3_aa: CASSYSVSPSGAFF
v_call: TRBV6-5
j_call: TRBJ1-1

cdr3_aa: CASSPLTGGINNEQFF
v_call: TRBV13
j_call: TRBJ2-1

cdr3_aa: CASSLGASGGTDTQYF
v_call: TRBV7-6
j_call: TRBJ2-3

cdr3_aa: CASSLVTSGGLGGTQYF
v_call: TRBV7-2
j_call: TRBJ2-5

cdr3_aa: CATRQGREAFF
v_call: TRBV6-5
j_call: TRBJ1-1

cdr3_aa: CASSPLGTNSPLHF
v_call: TRBV19
j_call: TRBJ1-6

cdr3_aa: CASSALWDRAGEAFF
v_call: TRBV6-6
j_call: TRBJ1-1

cdr3_aa: CASRPTGGNSGANVLTF
v_call: TRBV6-4
j_call: TRBJ2-6

cdr3_aa: CASSGEARTGGEKLFF
v_call: TRBV10-2
j_call: TRBJ1-4

cdr3_aa: CASSLGGVGQVRVTNTIYF
v_call: TRBV7-8
j_call: TRBJ1-3

cdr3_aa: CASSSGLAGALGDEQFF
v_call: TRBV7-3
j_call: TRBJ2-1

cdr3_aa: CASSLIKAGGYEQYF
v_call: TRBV7-8
j_call: TRBJ2-7

cdr3_aa: CATSRDRGGTNLMETQYF
v_call: TRBV15
j_call: TRBJ2-5

cdr3_aa: CASSWDRARGYTF
v_call: TRBV7-2
j_call: TRBJ1-2